The next 25 T cell receptor beta chains were all read from a single sample in a study of CD8+ T cells in alopecia areata. Reverse transcribed after extraction, RNA yielded cDNA as the sequencing template. The repertoire was sequenced with immunoSEQ multiplex PCR; TCRdb's copy has only in-frame clones and lacks some. This table has over 85,000 clones, 60% to 65% appearing once. Treatment meaning: oral pan-JAK inhibitor, 5-10 mg twice daily. The starting material was CD8+ T cells sorted from blood, obtained at week 4, from a patient treated with tofacitinib. The source of these receptors is a human donor with alopecia areata.

This sequence joins TRBV19 and TRBJ2-1, with TRBD2 matching 11 bases. The CDR3 extends over 14 amino acids. Trimming took 6 bases from V and 6 from J; bases not matched to a gene: 4. The V gene's germline CDR1 is LNHDA and CDR2 SQIVND (reference sequence). The CDR3 region is CASRLAGGPNEQFF. The CDR3 bases are TGTGCCAGTAGGTTAGCGGGAGGGCCCAATGAGCAGTTCTTC.

The sample holds a few counts of this clone. The J gene is TRBJ2-1, the V gene TRBV18, with 7 bases aligning to TRBD1. The V gene end was trimmed by 0 bases and the J gene end by 6 bases; junction bases not matched to a gene: 5. Per the germline V gene, CDR1 is KGHSH and CDR2 is LQKENI. The CDR3 length is 15 residues. CDR3 DNA sequence: TGTGCCAGCTCACCACCAGTGAAGGGGGCCAATGAGCAGTTCTTC. Residues: CASSPPVKGANEQFF.

The rearrangement uses TRBV27 and TRBJ1-1; TRBD1 matches at 7 bases. The length of the CDR3 is 14 residues. The ends lost 6 bases at V and 1 base at J; junction bases unmatched: 5. The germline V gene encodes CDR1 MNHEY and CDR2 SMNVEV (reference sequence). This chain's CDR3 is CASRDRPQNTEAFF. The CDR3 nucleotides read TGTGCCAGCAGGGACAGGCCACAGAACACTGAAGCTTTCTTT.

J is TRBJ2-7 and V is TRBV9; unclear D gene. This CDR3 has 15 residues. V lost 0 bases and J lost 0, with 10 bases in between. CDR1 and CDR2 from the germline V gene are SGDLS and YYNGEE. The CDR3 DNA is TGTGCCAGCAGCGTAGGACACCAGAGCTCCTACGAGCAGTACTTC. It yields the protein CASSVGHQSSYEQYF.

This clone was seen a few times. The chain is built from TRBV29-1 and TRBJ2-7; unclear D gene. CDR1 is SQVTM and CDR2 is ANQGSEA in the germline V gene. The CDR3 contains 13 residues. V lost 7 bases, J lost 0 bases, and 13 bases lay in between. Written as DNA, the CDR3 is TGCAGCGGCCAACGGGCTAACTCCTACGAGCAGTACTTC. As protein: CSGQRANSYEQYF.

The chain employs TRBV5-1 and TRBJ2-1; D remains ambiguous. Germline V lookup: CDR1 SGHRS, CDR2 YFSETQ. The germline V and J ends were trimmed by 3 bases and 10 bases, with 14 bases remaining between them. This CDR3 contains 13 residues. CDR3 DNA sequence: TGCGCCAGCAGCTGGTCAGGACCGACCGAGCAGTTCTTC. Residues: CASSWSGPTEQFF.

V is TRBV2 and J is TRBJ2-1, with 7 bases fitting TRBD2. V lost 2 bases to trimming and J lost 3 bases; unmatched junction nucleotides: 4. CDR1 and CDR2 (germline): SNHLY, FYNNEI. This CDR3 has 15 amino acids. The CDR3 nucleotides are TGTGCCAGCAGTGAATTCCGCGGGGGCTACAATGAGCAGTTCTTC. Translating gives CASSEFRGGYNEQFF.

The genes are TRBV7-3 and TRBJ2-1; TRBD1 agrees at 7 bases. V shed 3 bases, J shed 7 bases, and the junction held 9 bases outside the gene matches. Germline CDR1 SGHTA, CDR2 FQGTGA. The CDR3 spans 15 residues. The CDR3 here is CASSFGQAWGNEQFF. The CDR3 coding sequence is TGTGCCAGCAGCTTCGGACAGGCTTGGGGGAATGAGCAGTTCTTC.

This clone was seen only a few times. The chain is built from TRBV7-3 and TRBJ2-7, with 11 bases that match TRBD2. Germline V gene data show CDR1 as SGHTA and CDR2 as FQGTGA. The CDR3 has 15 amino acids. Trimming removed 5 bases from V and 0 bases from J; junction bases left unmatched: 3. CDR3 amino acids: CASSVLAGDSYEQYF. DNA for the CDR3: TGTGCCAGCAGCGTACTAGCGGGAGACTCCTACGAGCAGTACTTC.

The V and J genes are TRBV14 and TRBJ2-3, with D perhaps TRBD1 (6 bases). Trimming removed 0 bases at V and 2 bases at J, with 15 bases between. Germline loops: CDR1 SGHDN, CDR2 FVKESK. This CDR3 contains 17 residues. The CDR3: CASSQDIGTPVTDTQYF. The CDR3 DNA reads TGTGCCAGCAGCCAAGACATAGGGACACCCGTCACAGATACGCAGTATTTT.

This rearrangement joins TRBV28 to TRBJ1-2, with 7 bases aligning to TRBD1. CDR3 size: 14 residues. V lost 3 bases, J lost 4 bases, and 5 bases stayed unmatched. Germline-derived CDR1 and CDR2 are MDHEN and SYDVKM. Here the CDR3 reads CASSFLGGAYGYTF. In DNA form, the CDR3 reads TGTGCCAGCAGTTTCTTAGGGGGCGCCTATGGCTACACCTTC.

The V call is TRBV9, the J call TRBJ2-7; D perhaps matches TRBD2 (6 bases). The CDR3 loop spans 14 amino acids. Germline V gene sequence: CDR1 SGDLS, CDR2 YYNGEE. V was pared by 0 bases and J by 0 bases, with 7 bases between. The CDR3 region is CASSVGGNSYEQYF. Here the CDR3 DNA reads TGTGCCAGCAGCGTAGGCGGGAACTCCTACGAGCAGTACTTC.

This chain uses TRBV6-6 with TRBJ2-7; D might be TRBD2 (6 bases). V lost 6 bases to trimming and J lost 5 bases, with 20 bases between them. Germline lookup yields CDR1 MNHNY and CDR2 SVGAGI (reference sequence). The CDR3 is 15 amino acids. CDR3 amino acids: CASSTTPAGRHEQYF. In DNA form, the CDR3 reads TGTGCCAGCAGCACCACCCCTGCAGGGAGGCACGAGCAGTACTTC.

The gene calls are TRBV10-2 and TRBJ1-2; D not resolved. Trimming removed 6 bases from V and 8 bases from J, with 25 bases in between. The CDR3 covers 16 residues. Germline CDR1 and CDR2: WSHSY and SAAADI. CDR3 coding DNA: TGCGCCAGCAGAGCGGAACGGGGTCGGATCCCGGTGGGCTACACCTTC. Amino acids: CASRAERGRIPVGYTF.

The chain uses TRBV20-1 and TRBJ2-2; no clear D gene. The V end lost 6 bases, the J end lost 6 bases, and 8 bases lay between the germline ends. Germline assignment: CDR1 DFQATT and CDR2 SNEGSKA (reference sequence). This CDR3 has 11 residues. The CDR3 loop is CSAPKSGELFF. CDR3 coding DNA: TGCAGTGCCCCCAAATCCGGGGAGCTGTTTTTT.

The rearrangement links TRBV30 to TRBJ2-7; a weak D match, TRBD2 (6 bases). Germline V gene sequence: CDR1 GTSNPN, CDR2 SVGIG (reference sequence). Between the trimmed V and J ends, which lost 6 bases and 2 bases, there was a span of 14 bases. This CDR3 is 13 amino acids long. The CDR3 region is CACSHGGTYEQYF. As DNA, the CDR3 is TGTGCCTGTTCCCATGGGGGGACCTACGAGCAGTACTTC.

The V call is TRBV29-1, the J call TRBJ2-7, with 10 nucleotides matching TRBD2. V shed 5 bases, J shed 2 bases, and the junction held 9 bases outside the gene matches. The CDR3 has 15 residues. CDR1 is SQVTM and CDR2 is ANQGSEA in the germline V gene. CDR3 DNA: TGCAGCGTTCTACTAGCGGGGATACCTACCTACGAGCAGTACTTC. Translation gives CSVLLAGIPTYEQYF.

CDR3 loop: CASSDGQGPGYTF. The CDR3 coding sequence is TGTGCCAGCAGTGATGGGCAGGGGCCTGGCTACACCTTC. This rearrangement joins TRBV2 to TRBJ1-2; TRBD1 might be the D (6 bases). The CDR3 totals 13 residues. V lost 3 bases to trimming and J lost 7 bases, with 12 bases between them. Germline assignment: CDR1 SNHLY and CDR2 FYNNEI.

There are a few counts of this clone. The chain links TRBV15 to TRBJ1-2; D gene ambiguous. Germline lookup yields CDR1 LNHNV and CDR2 YYDKDF (reference sequence). The length of the CDR3 is 14 residues. Between the trimmed V and J ends, which lost 1 base and 5 bases, there was a span of 11 bases. The CDR3 protein is CATSRVGFKYGYTF. The CDR3 coding sequence is TGTGCCACCAGCAGAGTCGGCTTCAAATATGGCTACACCTTC. The full variable domain, with the rest looked up from reference TRBV15 and TRBJ1-2, is DAMVIQNPRYQVTQFGKPVTLSCSQTLNHNVMYWYQQKSSQAPKLLFHYYDKDFNNEADTPDNFQSRRPNTSFCFLDIRSPGLGDTAMYLCATSRVGFKYGYTFGSGTRLTVV.

There are a few counts of this clone. This sequence joins TRBV9 and TRBJ2-3; 10 bases are shared with TRBD2. Germline V lookup: CDR1 SGDLS, CDR2 YYNGEE. The CDR3 length is 16 residues. V dropped 3 bases and J dropped 2; count of bases not matched to a gene: 6. This chain's CDR3 is CASSAGSGRATDTQYF. The CDR3 DNA is TGTGCCAGCAGCGCTGGGAGCGGGAGGGCCACAGATACGCAGTATTTT. Together with reference TRBV9 and TRBJ2-3, the CDR3 gives the full variable domain: DSGVTQTPKHLITATGQRVTLRCSPRSGDLSVYWYQQSLDQGLQFLIQYYNGEERAKGNILERFSAQQFPDLHSELNLSSLELGDSALYFCASSAGSGRATDTQYFGPGTRLTVL.

The chain links TRBV7-8 to TRBJ2-2, with D tentatively TRBD1 (5 bases). Looked up from germline, CDR1 is SGHVS and CDR2 is FQNEAQ. Trimming took off 8 bases at V and 0 bases at J, with 10 bases between the two ends. The CDR3 is made up of 14 amino acids. This chain's CDR3 is CASLDSSNTGELFF. CDR3 nucleotide sequence: TGTGCCAGCTTAGACAGTTCGAACACCGGGGAGCTGTTTTTT. Complete variable domain (other parts from reference TRBV7-8 and TRBJ2-2): GAGVSQSPRYKVAKRGQDVALRCDPISGHVSLFWYQQALGQGPEFLTYFQNEAQLDKSGLPSDRFFAERPEGSVSTLKIQRTQQEDSAVYLCASLDSSNTGELFFGEGSRLTVL.

V gene TRBV6-5 combines with J gene TRBJ1-1; D gene ambiguous. Between the trimmed V and J ends, which lost 1 base and 7 bases, there was a span of 10 bases. CDR1 MNHEY and CDR2 SVGAGI come from the germline V gene. The CDR3 has 13 amino acids. CDR3 residues: CASSYFRGLEAFF. The CDR3 coding sequence is TGTGCCAGCAGTTACTTCCGAGGGCTTGAAGCTTTCTTT.

In this sample, this clone turned up a few times. This sequence joins TRBV29-1 and TRBJ2-5; TRBD1 aligns across 9 bases. V gave up 3 bases and J gave up 2 bases; unmatched junction bases: 7. The CDR3 sequence is 15 residues long. CDR1 SQVTM and CDR2 ANQGSEA come from the germline V gene. In DNA, the CDR3 is TGCAGCGTTGACGGACAGGGGCGAACTCAAGAGACCCAGTACTTC. It translates to CSVDGQGRTQETQYF.

The V call is TRBV27, the J call TRBJ2-1, with D unclear. Germline V CDR1 and CDR2: MNHEY, SMNVEV (reference sequence). V lost 5 bases, J lost 6 bases, and 11 bases lay in between. CDR3 length: 13 residues. The CDR3 here is CASSVLQGNEQFF. The CDR3, as DNA: TGTGCCAGCAGTGTGCTCCAAGGCAATGAGCAGTTCTTC.

This rearrangement joins TRBV9 to TRBJ2-3; D might be TRBD2 (6 bases). Germline V gene data show CDR1 as SGDLS and CDR2 as YYNGEE. The CDR3 is made up of 16 amino acids. The V gene lost 3 bases and the J gene lost 2 bases, with 16 bases spanning the gap. The CDR3 loop is CASSAAEGTYTDTQYF. Written as DNA, the CDR3 is TGTGCCAGCAGCGCCGCGGAGGGCACTTACACAGATACGCAGTATTTT.